This T cell receptor (beta chain) is from a study of T-cell memory formation after mild COVID-19. Points from the study as a whole: CD8+ contracting clones occupied EMRA, while CD4+ ones occupied mainly CM and EM. Among clones contracting day 15 to 85, CD4/CD8 was balanced, whereas later expanders leaned CD4+.

V dropped 0 bases and J dropped 4 bases, with 17 bases sitting between them. Germline V gene lookup returns CDR1 SGHRS and CDR2 YFSETQ. The CDR3 has 18 amino acids. One entry per CDR3 protein, called by TCRdb with MiXCR from the 5' RACE reads. Among about 540,000 distinct CDR3 sequences listed, just over 20% were seen once. Points on this clonotype: The antigen is undetermined.

This clonotype originated in an adult woman who had mild COVID-19 (a few samples of this study predate the infection). Cell type and time point are not known. The rearrangement links TRBV5-1 to TRBJ1-6; D is unresolved. The sample was PBMCs or a T cell subset sorted from them (not recorded which). CDR3: CASSLEATQTYYNSPLHF. The DNA of the CDR3 is TGCGCCAGCAGCTTGGAAGCGACGCAAACTTATTATAATTCACCCCTCCACTTT.